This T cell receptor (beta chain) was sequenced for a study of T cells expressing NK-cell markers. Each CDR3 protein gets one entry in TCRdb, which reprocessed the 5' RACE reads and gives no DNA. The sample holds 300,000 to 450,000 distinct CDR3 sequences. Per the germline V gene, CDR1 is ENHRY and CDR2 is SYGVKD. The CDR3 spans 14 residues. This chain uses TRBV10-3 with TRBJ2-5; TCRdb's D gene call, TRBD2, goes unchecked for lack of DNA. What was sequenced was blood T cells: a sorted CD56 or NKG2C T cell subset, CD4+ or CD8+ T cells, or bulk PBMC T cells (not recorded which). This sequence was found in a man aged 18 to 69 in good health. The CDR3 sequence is CAISSGGYRETQYF.